Below are 28 T cell receptor beta chains sequenced from a single sample in a study of Ad26.COV2.S vaccination and SARS-CoV-2 variants. The treatment denotes: about 20 received Ad26.COV2.S at low or high dose, single or two shots; about 5 received placebo; per-sample allocation not given. After the first vaccine or placebo injection, samples were drawn on day 63. Assay used: immunoSEQ multiplex PCR; TCRdb lists only in-frame clones, some missing. The sample includes roughly 700,000 clones, 70% to 90% of them seen just once. This material consisted of peripheral blood, taken in a trial of Ad26.COV2.S vaccine versus placebo. Source of these receptors: a person between 18 and 59 years old who received the Ad26.COV2.S COVID-19 vaccine or a placebo.

This clone was counted ten times or more. The rearrangement links TRBV18 to TRBJ1-4; D call uncertain. Trimming removed 0 bases from V and 7 bases from J, with 6 bases in between. Germline CDR1 and CDR2: KGHSH and LQKENI. The CDR3 loop spans 13 amino acids. CDR3 in DNA: TGTGCCAGCTCACCACCTGGAACTGAAAAACTGTTTTTT. Encoded protein: CASSPPGTEKLFF.

The chain combines TRBV19 with TRBJ2-1, with D perhaps TRBD1 (5 bases). In germline, CDR1 is LNHDA, CDR2 SQIVND (reference sequence). The V gene lost 5 bases and the J gene lost 8 bases, with 13 bases spanning the gap. The CDR3 loop spans 13 amino acids. The CDR3 protein is CASSPHPGYEQFF. CDR3 nucleotides: TGTGCCAGTAGTCCGCACCCAGGGTATGAGCAGTTCTTC.

This chain links TRBV27 with TRBJ1-3, with D perhaps matching TRBD1 (5 bases). Trimming pared 6 bases from V and 0 bases from J, leaving 18 bases between. The CDR3 is 17 residues long. Germline lookup yields CDR1 MNHEY and CDR2 SMNVEV (reference sequence). The CDR3 here is CASSRHSAGNSGNTIYF. CDR3 DNA sequence: TGTGCCAGCAGCCGGCACTCGGCAGGGAACTCTGGAAACACCATATATTTT.

This chain joins TRBV6-6 and TRBJ1-2; D not resolved. The CDR3 has 11 residues. The germline gives CDR1 MNHNY, CDR2 SVGAGI (reference sequence). V was clipped by 5 bases and J by 8 bases, with 9 bases between them. CDR3 nucleotide sequence: TGTGCCAGCAGTACCCTGGGGGGCTACACCTTC. It specifies CASSTLGGYTF.

This clone showed up just once. The rearrangement links TRBV20-1 to TRBJ2-1, with 7 bases matching TRBD1. The CDR3 runs to 12 residues. V shed 3 bases, J shed 8 bases, and the junction held 4 bases outside the gene matches. Per the germline V gene, CDR1 is DFQATT and CDR2 is SNEGSKA (reference sequence). CDR3 coding DNA: TGCAGTGCTAGTCAGGGGGACGATGAGCAGTTCTTC. This codes for CSASQGDDEQFF.

This clone was detected only once. The genes are TRBV3-1 (or the pseudogene TRBV3-2) and TRBJ2-1; no firm D call. Per germline, CDR1 LGHDT and CDR2 YNNKEL (reference sequence). The CDR3 consists of 12 residues. The ends were cut back, 2 bases at V and 8 bases at J, with 7 bases in the middle. CDR3 DNA: TGTGCCAGCAGCCAATGGACGGATGAGCAGTTCTTC. Its protein product is CASSQWTDEQFF.

This sequence joins TRBV30 and TRBJ2-3, with TRBD2 as a possible D gene (7 bases). V lost 2 bases, J lost 5 bases, and 17 bases lay in between. This CDR3 contains 15 residues. Germline lookup yields CDR1 GTSNPN and CDR2 SVGIG (reference sequence). CDR3 coding DNA: TGTGCCTGGAGTCAGCTTGGAGGGGGGGGAGATACGCAGTATTTT. This codes for CAWSQLGGGGDTQYF.

This chain connects TRBV19 to TRBJ2-3; possible D gene TRBD2, 5 bases. CDR3 length equals 12 residues. V lost 5 bases and J 4 bases, leaving 7 bases between the germline ends. Germline V CDR1 and CDR2: LNHDA, SQIVND (reference sequence). For the CDR3, the DNA is TGTGCCAGTAGTGTACTAGCAGATACGCAGTATTTT. Protein product: CASSVLADTQYF.

The chain couples TRBV5-8 to TRBJ1-3; the D is unclear. V lost 2 bases and J 4 bases, leaving 7 bases between the germline ends. The CDR3 contains 13 residues. CDR1 is SGHTS and CDR2 is YDEGEE in the germline V gene. The CDR3 protein is CASSFGGGNTIYF. The DNA for the CDR3 is TGTGCCAGCAGCTTTGGAGGCGGAAACACCATATATTTT. Together with reference TRBV5-8 and TRBJ1-3, the CDR3 gives the full variable domain: EAGVTQSPTHLIKTRGQQATLRCSPISGHTSVYWYQQALGLGLQFLLWYDEGEERNRGNFPPRFSGRQFPNYSSELNVNALELEDSALYLCASSFGGGNTIYFGEGSWLTVV.

CDR3 in amino acids: CASSLDASRETQYF. The CDR3 DNA follows: TGTGCCAGCAGCTTGGATGCTAGTCGAGAGACCCAGTACTTC. The chain links TRBV5-4 to TRBJ2-5; D remains ambiguous. CDR1 and CDR2 (germline): SGHNT, YYREEE (reference sequence). V shed 0 bases and J shed 4 bases, with 10 bases lying between them. This CDR3 spans 14 amino acids.

This sequence joins TRBV18 and TRBJ2-2; D gene ambiguous. V dropped 6 bases and J dropped 6 bases, with 11 bases sitting between them. Germline lookup yields CDR1 KGHSH and CDR2 LQKENI. There are 13 residues in the CDR3. CDR3 sequence (DNA): TGTGCCAGCTCCGTCAGCCCACCCGGGGAGCTGTTTTTT. Translated: CASSVSPPGELFF.

The chain uses TRBV6-6 and TRBJ2-7; 9 positions agree with TRBD2. CDR3 length: 14 residues. Germline CDR1 reads MNHNY; CDR2 reads SVGAGI (reference sequence). With 4 bases clipped from V and 4 bases from J, the junction kept 5 bases outside the gene matches. CDR3 protein: CASSLAGGVYEQYF. As DNA, the CDR3 is TGTGCCAGCAGTTTGGCGGGGGGGGTATACGAGCAGTACTTC.

This chain connects TRBV3-1 (or the pseudogene TRBV3-2) to TRBJ2-7, with TRBD2 matching over 11 bases. Looked up from germline, CDR1 is LGHDT and CDR2 is YNNKEL (reference sequence). CDR3 size: 15 residues. The V segment lost 1 base and the J segment 5 bases; nucleotides outside the gene matches: 4. The CDR3 DNA is TGTGCCAGCAGCCAAGGACTAGCGGGAACCAACGAGCAGTACTTC. This gives the protein CASSQGLAGTNEQYF.

The rearrangement joins TRBV12-3 or TRBV12-4 to TRBJ1-5; unclear D gene. The V gene lost 1 base and the J gene lost 5 bases, with 6 bases spanning the gap. This CDR3 comprises 13 residues. CDR3 in DNA: TGTGCCAGCAGTTTAGAGGCCCATCAGCCCCAGCATTTT. Protein: CASSLEAHQPQHF.

This chain uses TRBV15 with TRBJ2-5, with a tentative D call TRBD2 (7 bases). Trimming shortened V by 1 base and J by 0 bases, and 15 bases separated the two germline ends. The germline CDR1 and CDR2 sequences are LNHNV and YYDKDF (reference sequence). The CDR3 runs to 17 residues. The CDR3: CATSRVRGGEDQETQYF. DNA for the CDR3: TGTGCCACCAGCAGAGTGAGGGGGGGAGAGGACCAAGAGACCCAGTACTTC.

This clone was seen once. The chain has TRBV4-3 and TRBJ2-2; tentatively, D is TRBD2 (5 bases). The V and J ends lost 0 bases and 8 bases respectively, with 10 bases between them. Germline values: CDR1 LGHNA, CDR2 YSLEER. The CDR3 totals 14 residues. The CDR3 coding sequence is TGCGCCAGCAGCCAAGATCGAGGGTTTGGGGAGCTGTTTTTT. Protein: CASSQDRGFGELFF.

The V gene is TRBV3-1 (or the pseudogene TRBV3-2), the J gene TRBJ1-1; D is possibly TRBD1 (6 bases). The CDR3 runs 17 residues. The germline CDR1 and CDR2 sequences are LGHDT and YNNKEL (reference sequence). V was cut by 4 bases and J by 6 bases, with 24 bases left in between. The CDR3 DNA reads TGTGCCAGCAGCCTCTCAGCCTGGGGGGCCGTGGGGTCTGAAGCTTTCTTT. This encodes CASSLSAWGAVGSEAFF.

This chain links TRBV19 with TRBJ2-1; 10 nucleotides agree with TRBD1. V lost 7 bases, J lost 7 bases, and 7 bases stayed unmatched. This CDR3 has 14 amino acids. CDR1 and CDR2 from the germline V gene are LNHDA and SQIVND (reference sequence). DNA of the CDR3: TGTGCCAGTAAAAGAGACAGGGGGCTGAATGAGCAGTTCTTC. This sequence encodes CASKRDRGLNEQFF.

This chain links TRBV10-3 with TRBJ1-1; the match to TRBD1 covers 9 bases. Germline-derived CDR1 and CDR2 are ENHRY and SYGVKD. This CDR3 contains 17 residues. The V gene end was trimmed by 3 bases and the J gene end by 1 base; junction bases not matched to a gene: 9. In DNA form, the CDR3 reads TGTGCCATCAGTGAAGGCGGGACAGGGATTAGGAACACTGAAGCTTTCTTT. It encodes CAISEGGTGIRNTEAFF.

The chain joins TRBV19 to TRBJ2-1, with TRBD1 matching over 7 bases. Unmatched junction bases numbered 12, after V lost 1 base and J lost 6 bases. CDR1 is LNHDA, CDR2 SQIVND, per germline (reference sequence). This CDR3 is 17 amino acids long. For the CDR3, the DNA is TGTGCCAGTAGTATAGCCCGCCAGGACAGGTGGCTCAATGAGCAGTTCTTC. Translating it yields CASSIARQDRWLNEQFF.

The gene calls are TRBV30 and TRBJ2-5, with D possibly TRBD1 on 6 matching bases. The CDR3 length is 13 residues. With 0 bases removed from V and 5 bases from J, the gap between germline ends came to 10 bases. CDR1 and CDR2 (germline): GTSNPN, SVGIG (reference sequence). CDR3: CAWSVQGRETQYF. Here the CDR3 DNA reads TGTGCCTGGAGTGTACAGGGTCGGGAGACCCAGTACTTC.

The chain combines TRBV7-3 with TRBJ2-6; perhaps D is TRBD1 or TRBD2 (5 bases each). CDR3 length: 15 residues. Germline assignment: CDR1 SGHTA and CDR2 FQGTGA. Trimming shortened V by 4 bases and J by 2 bases, and 9 bases separated the two germline ends. This CDR3 reads CASSSRGTGANVLTF. The CDR3 DNA sequence: TGTGCCAGCAGCTCCCGGGGCACTGGGGCCAACGTCCTGACTTTC.

About this clone: The junction does not match germline at one end; this may be a read error. The chain employs TRBV18 and TRBJ2-2; 8 bases match TRBD2. Per the germline V gene, CDR1 is KGHSH and CDR2 is LQKENI. This CDR3 comprises 17 residues. The CDR3, as DNA: TGTGCCAGCTCGCCACCGGGACTAGGAGGAAACACCGGGGAGCTGTTTTTT. Its translation: CASSPPGLGGNTGELFF.

The CDR3 nucleotides read TGTGCCAGCAGCTTAACCGGGGCTACCGGGGAGCTGTTTTTT. Translated: CASSLTGATGELFF. This chain joins TRBV7-3 and TRBJ2-2; D tentatively fits TRBD1 or TRBD2 (5 bases each). The germline CDR1 and CDR2 sequences are SGHTA and FQGTGA. This CDR3 has 14 residues. The germline V and J ends were trimmed by 0 bases and 5 bases, with 7 bases remaining between them.

The CDR3, as DNA: TGTGCCACCCGGACAGGGACCGGGGAGCTGTTTTTT. Translating gives CATRTGTGELFF. V is TRBV24-1 and J is TRBJ2-2; the match to TRBD1 covers 8 bases. With 9 bases clipped from V and 5 bases from J, the junction kept 1 base outside the gene matches. This CDR3 is 12 amino acids long. The germline CDR1 and CDR2 sequences are KGHDR and SFDVKD.

The gene calls are TRBV15 and TRBJ1-5; 8 nucleotides align to TRBD1. Germline V gives CDR1 LNHNV, CDR2 YYDKDF (reference sequence). The CDR3 is made up of 17 amino acids. Trimming removed 0 bases from V and 1 base from J; junction bases left unmatched: 5. This CDR3 reads CATSRDPQGASNQPQHF. CDR3 nucleotides: TGTGCCACCAGCAGAGATCCCCAGGGGGCGAGCAATCAGCCCCAGCATTTT.

V and J are TRBV12-3 or TRBV12-4 and TRBJ2-3; D unclear. The CDR3 runs to 12 residues. V lost 7 bases to trimming and J lost 3 bases, with 8 bases between them. As DNA, the CDR3 is TGTGCCAGCACCCTAAGAACAGATACGCAGTATTTT. Its translation is CASTLRTDTQYF.

This chain links TRBV19 with TRBJ2-5, with 10 bases identical to TRBD1. CDR3 size: 17 residues. Per the germline V gene, CDR1 is LNHDA and CDR2 is SQIVND (reference sequence). J lost 1 base, V lost 4 bases, and 9 bases had no gene match. The CDR3 is CASSRDRGRPSQETQYF. DNA for the CDR3: TGTGCCAGTAGTAGGGACAGGGGTCGACCGAGCCAAGAGACCCAGTACTTC.